This T cell receptor (beta chain) was identified during a study of blood T cell repertoires in COVID-19. This clone was seen more than once but under ten times. Germline CDR1 is SGHAT and CDR2 is FQNNGV. This CDR3 is built from 14 residues. Trimming cost V 8 bases and J 0 bases, with 11 bases left between them. Sequenced by immunoSEQ multiplex PCR; TCRdb stores in-frame clones only, minus some. The profile covers 95,000 to 100,000 clones, with roughly nine tenths appearing a single time and around 15% taken by the ten largest. This clonotype was sampled from a man aged 45-65 years with acute or convalescent COVID-19. The sequenced sample was peripheral blood. The rearrangement links TRBV11-2 to TRBJ2-1, with D possibly matching TRBD2 (7 bases). CDR3 residues: CASGRGDSYNEQFF. CDR3 in DNA: TGTGCCAGCGGGAGGGGGGACTCCTACAATGAGCAGTTCTTC.